These 17 T cell receptor beta chains originate from one sample sequenced in a study of early T cells in non-severe SARS-CoV-2 infection. TCRdb reprocessed the 5' RACE reads with MiXCR, giving one entry per CDR3 protein. The sample includes some 80,000 distinct CDR3 sequences, approximately 12% seen only once; the top ten take 3.4%. Sample: whole blood. The source of these receptors is an adult who was a healthcare worker with PCR-confirmed SARS-CoV-2 infection or an uninfected control (not recorded which).

There are many counts of this clonotype. The chain has TRBV4-2 and TRBJ2-1; 12 positions match TRBD2. The CDR3 is 15 residues long. The J segment lost 8 bases and the V segment lost 1 base, leaving 3 bases of the junction unmatched. Per germline, CDR1 LGHNA and CDR2 YNFKEQ. The CDR3 reads CASSQGTSGIYEQFF. The DNA for the CDR3 is TGTGCCAGCAGCCAAGGGACTAGCGGGATCTATGAGCAGTTCTTC.

This clonotype showed up just a few times. This rearrangement joins TRBV20-1 to TRBJ2-5; D unclear. With 4 bases removed from V and 5 bases from J, the gap between germline ends came to 5 bases. Germline-derived CDR1 and CDR2 are DFQATT and SNEGSKA (reference sequence). The CDR3 has 10 amino acids. CDR3 coding DNA: TGCAGTGCTATCGCCGAGACCCAGTACTTC. Translating gives CSAIAETQYF.

The V gene is TRBV3-1, the J gene TRBJ2-7; D perhaps matches TRBD2 (6 bases). Trimming removed 2 bases at V and 8 bases at J, with 19 bases between. This CDR3 region has 15 residues. CDR1 LGHDT and CDR2 YNNKEL come from the germline V gene (reference sequence). The CDR3 spells CASSQRGGSKEKQYF. The DNA of the CDR3 is TGTGCCAGCAGCCAAAGAGGAGGGAGTAAGGAAAAGCAGTACTTC.

Note on this clonotype: Given a much more abundant clone one base away, this may be a read error. The rearrangement joins TRBV29-1 to TRBJ1-5, with unresolved D. Germline lookup yields CDR1 SQVTM and CDR2 ANQGSEA. The CDR3 is made up of 13 amino acids. CDR3 residues: CGAREGGNQPQHF. In DNA, the CDR3 is TGCGGCGCCCGCGAAGGAGGCAATCAGCCCCAGCATTTT.

This clonotype was seen at least ten times. The rearrangement joins TRBV7-9 to TRBJ1-1; tentatively, D is TRBD1 (6 bases). The CDR3 runs to 10 residues. Per germline, CDR1 SEHNR and CDR2 FQNEAQ (reference sequence). V lost 8 bases, J lost 7 bases, and 8 bases lay in between. Here the CDR3 reads CASQGNEAFF. DNA of the CDR3: TGTGCCAGCCAGGGGAATGAAGCTTTCTTT.

This clonotype was counted many times. V gene TRBV11-2 combines with J gene TRBJ2-7; 7 bases fit TRBD2. The germline V gene encodes CDR1 SGHAT and CDR2 FQNNGV. The CDR3 sequence is 14 residues long. V dropped 3 bases and J dropped 5; count of bases not matched to a gene: 7. The CDR3 spells CASSFERGSHEQYF. DNA for the CDR3: TGTGCCAGCAGCTTTGAGCGGGGCTCTCACGAGCAGTACTTC.

The chain uses TRBV28 and TRBJ2-3, with D unresolved. The CDR3 has 14 amino acids. Between the trimmed V and J ends, which lost 1 base and 7 bases, there was a span of 12 bases. Germline V gene data show CDR1 as MDHEN and CDR2 as SYDVKM. Written as DNA, the CDR3 is TGTGCCAGCAGTTTATCGGACCAACGCCATACGCAGTATTTT. This sequence encodes CASSLSDQRHTQYF. The full variable domain, completed using reference TRBV28 and TRBJ2-3, is DVKVTQSSRYLVKRTGEKVFLECVQDMDHENMFWYRQDPGLGLRLIYFSYDVKMKEKGDIPEGYSVSREKKERFSLILESASTNQTSMYLCASSLSDQRHTQYFGPGTRLTVL.

This clonotype occurred many times. V gene TRBV20-1 combines with J gene TRBJ2-4; 8 bases match TRBD1. There are 15 residues in the CDR3. Germline CDR1 reads DFQATT; CDR2 reads SNEGSKA (reference sequence). V shed 5 bases, J shed 1 base, and the junction held 7 bases outside the gene matches. The CDR3 bases are TGCAGTGCTGGCTCAGGGGGCCTCGCCAAAAACATTCAGTACTTC. Translated, it gives CSAGSGGLAKNIQYF.

This clonotype was detected only a few times. The chain has TRBV7-3 and TRBJ2-3; D is perhaps TRBD2 (5 bases). Between the trimmed V and J ends, which lost 5 bases and 2 bases, there was a span of 14 bases. This CDR3 has 15 amino acids. CDR1 and CDR2 (germline): SGHTA, FQGTGA. In nucleotides, the CDR3 is TGTGCCAGCAGCGAGGGAACCATGTACACAGATACGCAGTATTTT. It yields the protein CASSEGTMYTDTQYF.

This clonotype was counted ten times or more. This chain links TRBV27 with TRBJ2-5; D possibly matches TRBD1 or TRBD2 (5 bases each). Per the germline V gene, CDR1 is MNHEY and CDR2 is SMNVEV (reference sequence). The CDR3 has 12 residues. Between the trimmed V and J ends, which lost 5 bases and 12 bases, there was a span of 16 bases. CDR3 sequence: CASSPRDGLKYF. The CDR3 nucleotides read TGTGCCAGCAGTCCCAGGGACGGACTCAAGTACTTC.

The chain is built from TRBV28 and TRBJ1-4; unclear D gene. Germline CDR1 and CDR2: MDHEN and SYDVKM. CDR3 length equals 14 residues. V lost 2 bases, J lost 8 bases, and 12 bases lay in between. CDR3 in amino acids: CASSLRVKGEKLFF. For the CDR3, the DNA is TGTGCCAGCAGTTTAAGGGTTAAAGGGGAAAAACTGTTTTTT.

The chain carries TRBV18 and TRBJ2-7; D is uncertain. V was trimmed by 6 bases and J by 3 bases, leaving 12 bases between them. The length of the CDR3 is 13 residues. Germline V CDR1 and CDR2: KGHSH, LQKENI. CDR3 bases: TGTGCCAGCTCCCCATCTCAAAACTACGAGCAGTACTTC. The encoded protein is CASSPSQNYEQYF. The full variable domain, its missing parts supplied by reference TRBV18 and TRBJ2-7, is NAGVMQNPRHLVRRRGQEARLRCSPMKGHSHVYWYRQLPEEGLKFMVYLQKENIIDESGMPKERFSAEFPKEGPSILRIQQVVRGDSAAYFCASSPSQNYEQYFGPGTRLTVT.

This chain connects TRBV12-3 or TRBV12-4 to TRBJ2-5, with TRBD1 matching 12 bases. J lost 4 bases, V lost 2 bases, and 2 bases had no gene match. CDR3 length equals 15 residues. The CDR3: CASSLRDRGLETQYF. The CDR3 DNA follows: TGTGCCAGCAGTTTAAGGGACAGGGGGCTAGAGACCCAGTACTTC.

This clonotype was seen many times. This sequence joins TRBV11-1 and TRBJ1-1, with TRBD1 matching 7 bases. With 6 bases clipped from V and 9 bases from J, the junction kept 10 bases outside the gene matches. Per the germline V gene, CDR1 is SGHAT and CDR2 is FQDESV (reference sequence). The length of the CDR3 is 13 residues. The CDR3 is CASRGTDRDKAFF. CDR3 in DNA: TGTGCCAGCAGAGGGACAGATCGAGATAAAGCTTTCTTT.

This clonotype was seen only a few times. J is TRBJ2-2 and V is TRBV5-1, with TRBD2 identical over 11 bases. CDR3 size: 15 residues. J gave up 7 bases and V 4 bases, and 6 bases lay outside the gene matches. In germline, CDR1 is SGHRS, CDR2 YFSETQ. In nucleotides, the CDR3 is TGCGCCAGCAGCCAACTAGCGGGAGTTGGCGGGGAGCTGTTTTTT. This encodes CASSQLAGVGGELFF. The variable domain in full, with the rest retrieved from reference TRBV5-1 and TRBJ2-2, is KAGVTQTPRYLIKTRGQQVTLSCSPISGHRSVSWYQQTPGQGLQFLFEYFSETQRNKGNFPGRFSGRQFSNSRSEMNVSTLELGDSALYLCASSQLAGVGGELFFGEGSRLTVL.

V gene TRBV7-9 combines with J gene TRBJ2-2, with a possible D match to TRBD1 (5 bases). The CDR3 extends over 15 amino acids. CDR1 is SEHNR, CDR2 FQNEAQ, per germline (reference sequence). Between the trimmed V and J ends, which lost 5 bases and 2 bases, there was a span of 12 bases. For the CDR3, the DNA is TGTGCCAGCAGCCAGGGTCCTAGTAACACCGGGGAGCTGTTTTTT. It specifies CASSQGPSNTGELFF.

The rearrangement uses TRBV28 and TRBJ2-6; D might be TRBD1 (6 bases). This CDR3 contains 15 residues. Trimming removed 6 bases at V and 0 bases at J, with 9 bases between. From germline, CDR1 is MDHEN and CDR2 SYDVKM. CDR3 residues: CASSTGISGANVLTF. CDR3 coding DNA: TGTGCCAGCAGCACAGGGATCTCTGGGGCCAACGTCCTGACTTTC.